This TCR beta chain was documented in a study of blood T cell repertoires in COVID-19. Germline trimming cut 10 bases from V and 2 bases from J; bases unmatched to any gene: 5. Germline CDR1 reads MNHEY; CDR2 reads SVGAGI. This CDR3 is built from 14 residues. TCRdb's copy holds only in-frame clones and misses some; the assay was immunoSEQ multiplex PCR. Of 140,000 or so clones listed, around four fifths are singletons. The chain employs TRBV6-5 and TRBJ2-3; TRBD2 matches 11 bases. The TCR comes from a woman aged 40-49 years who had recovered from COVID-19. The sample taken for sequencing was PBMCs or T cells enriched from blood (not recorded which). DNA of the CDR3: TGTGCCATTGGGACTAGCGGTTTCACAGATACGCAGTATTTT. The encoded protein is CAIGTSGFTDTQYF.